This TCR beta chain was obtained from a study of shared clonotypes between healthy human individuals. Across the whole study: Each donor's CD4 naive and CD4 memory cells filled three plates apiece, CD8 naive two, and CD8 memory one.

This CDR3 is built from 15 residues. The germline V gene encodes CDR1 LNHDA and CDR2 SQIVND (reference sequence). V was trimmed by 6 bases and J by 2 bases, leaving 14 bases between them. The assay was immunoSEQ multiplex PCR, and TCRdb's table has in-frame clones only and misses some. The sample yields roughly 2,500,000 clones, under 95% seen once. This chain links TRBV19 with TRBJ2-1; D might be TRBD1 or TRBD2, each matching 5 bases. The sequenced sample was naive CD4+ T cells from PBMCs. Noted subset: CD45RA+ positively selected. This receptor was taken from a man in his late teens or twenties in good health. Some clones in this sample may be carry-over from other donors' samples. The CDR3 DNA sequence: TGTGCCAGTAGCGCGGGTAGGGGAACCTACAATGAGCAGTTCTTC. It is translated as CASSAGRGTYNEQFF.